The source of this T cell receptor beta chain is a study of T cells after yellow fever vaccination. Findings of the study overall: Highly abundant clonotypes carried over from the bulk population could end up in FACS-sorted repertoires as contaminants. Among all clonotypes, a small share was observed in both CD4 and CD8 compartments. Researchers report a weaker secondary response that nonetheless peaked faster, day 5 versus 15.

They built TCR cDNA with 5'RACE template switching, a step that put in a universal primer site and UMIs. TCRdb reprocessed the 5' RACE reads with MiXCR, giving one entry per CDR3 protein. This repertoire shows roughly 240,000 distinct CDR3 sequences, roughly 6.8% found once; its top ten account for about 1%. The table lists this clonotype with many counts. Its antigen remains unidentified. The TCR originated in a man aged 25-45 years who received the YFV17D yellow fever vaccine. The specimen was CD4+ T cells sorted from PBMCs, collected on the day of the yellow fever booster vaccination.

CDR3 protein: CSATIGTVSGNTIYF. DNA for the CDR3: TGCAGTGCGACGATAGGGACAGTCTCTGGAAACACCATATATTTT. The rearrangement links TRBV20-1 to TRBJ1-3; 7 bases map to TRBD1. Germline-derived CDR1 and CDR2 are DFQATT and SNEGSKA (reference sequence). Germline trimming cut 6 bases from V and 0 bases from J; bases unmatched to any gene: 8. The CDR3 covers 15 residues.